The clone carrying this T cell receptor beta chain was observed many times. This CDR3 comprises 17 residues. After removal of 2 bases from V and 2 bases from J, the junction contained 9 bases not matched to a gene. CDR1 and CDR2 from the germline V gene are KGHDR and SFDVKD. The record originates from a study of CD8 T cells in ankylosing spondylitis. TCRdb analysed the 5' RACE reads with MiXCR anew, one entry per CDR3 protein. The sample lists roughly 40,000 distinct CDR3 sequences, more than 15% occurring once. The rearrangement uses TRBV24-1 and TRBJ2-3; 7 nucleotides match TRBD1. This TCR was sampled from a male donor with ankylosing spondylitis or in good health (not recorded which). Input material: blood. CDR3 sequence (DNA): TGTGCCACCAGTGATTCCCGGGACAGAACCTACACAGATACGCAGTATTTT. Translating it yields CATSDSRDRTYTDTQYF.